This entry is about one T cell receptor beta chain. Its cognate antigen has yet to be identified. Per-nucleotide qualities are absent, and no much larger clonotype sits a single base away. The immunoSEQ Assay, a bias-controlled multiplex PCR, was used to amplify TCRbeta CDR3 regions from genomic DNA. Turning to the authors' computational methods: The number of nucleated cells in each sample was estimated by amplification of reference gene primers within the assay. To quantify the absolute abundance of each unique TCRbeta CDR3 rearrangement, sequence reads were collapsed and filtered. For each sample, productive Simpson clonality was calculated by taking the square root of Simpson's diversity index across productive rearrangements. TCRdb re-hosts the immuneACCESS table, in-frame sequences only. Its copies lack some clones; in the studies checked, an unresolved V gene accounts for under half of them, and the cause for the rest is not known. That table furnishes V, J and clone size, whereas the DNA furnished D and trimming. For this sample there are about 150,000 clones; approximately 86% appear just once. In total, the top ten clones hold 0.6% to 0.65% of the sample.

This record comes from a study of blood T cell repertoires in COVID-19 (dated by TCRdb to the early 2020s). Study-level background: Samples covering the acute and convalescent phases of COVID-19 were provided by collaborators in the United States, Italy and Spain. The prospective study material was composed of cDNA or gDNA derived from T cells, B-cell-depleted T cells, or PBMCs. The dataset comprised deeply sampled blood TCRbeta repertoires from subjects exposed to, actively infected with, or recovered from COVID-19. The repertoires were released in a freely available public database intended as a resource for research on the immune response to SARS-CoV-2. The samples were drawn from two sources: the first 160 participants of the ongoing ImmuneRACE study, and over 1,000 subjects contributed by 6 global collaborators. Sample metadata almost always included a de-identified subject ID, COVID-19 status, age in years and sex. Where available, HLA class I and class II types were taken from metadata supplied by the sample provider and were not determined by assay-based typing.

At one collaborating source in Seattle, patients were enrolled during active infection and were followed longitudinally through the course of disease. Collaborating institutions collected whole blood in K2EDTA tubes following their own protocols. For TCRbeta analysis, collaborators shipped samples in one of three forms: frozen whole blood, isolated PBMCs, or DNA extracted from either of those sample types. Study-wide conclusions, independent of this receptor: How much clinical and demographic metadata was included differed by source and by participant, and the metadata was provided uncurated.

From the cysteine up to the phenylalanine, the CDR3 has a length of 14 residues. The sequence is cut down to CDR3 DNA, 42 bases in frame from base 1. The germline V gene sets CDR1 to SGHAT and CDR2 to FQNNGV. The V and J ends are trimmed by 5 bases and 0 bases, leaving 9 bases between them. Sequences were obtained from peripheral blood. The source is a man aged 55-75 years with COVID-19, enrolled during active disease. The chain uses TRBV11-2 and TRBJ2-3, and the D gene may be TRBD1, 6 bases matching. The nucleotide sequence reads as follows: TGTGCCAGCAGCGTACAGGGTAGCACAGATACGCAGTATTTT. Protein translation: CASSVQGSTDTQYF.